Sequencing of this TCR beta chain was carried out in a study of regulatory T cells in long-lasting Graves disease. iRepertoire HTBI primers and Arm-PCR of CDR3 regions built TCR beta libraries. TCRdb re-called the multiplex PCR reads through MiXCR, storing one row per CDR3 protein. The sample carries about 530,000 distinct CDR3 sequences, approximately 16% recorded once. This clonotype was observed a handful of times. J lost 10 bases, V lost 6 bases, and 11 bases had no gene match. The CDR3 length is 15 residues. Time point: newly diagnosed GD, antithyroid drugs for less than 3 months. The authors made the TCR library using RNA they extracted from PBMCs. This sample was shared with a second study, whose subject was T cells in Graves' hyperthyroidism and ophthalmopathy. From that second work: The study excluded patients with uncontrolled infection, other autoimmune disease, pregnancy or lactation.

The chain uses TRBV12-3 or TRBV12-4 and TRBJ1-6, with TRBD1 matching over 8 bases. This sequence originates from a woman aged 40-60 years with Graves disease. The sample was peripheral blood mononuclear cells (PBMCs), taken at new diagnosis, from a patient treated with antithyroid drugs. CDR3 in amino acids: CASRGQGSVGSPLHF. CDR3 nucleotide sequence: TGTGCCAGCAGAGGACAGGGTAGCGTGGGGTCACCCCTCCACTTT.